These T cell receptor beta chains were read from a single sample in a study of cytotoxic CD8 clonotypes in ibrutinib-treated CLL. TCRdb's copy holds only in-frame clones and misses some; the assay was immunoSEQ multiplex PCR. The data show about 310,000 clones, approximately 80% seen once. Here the sequenced sample was PBMCs, taken before ibrutinib treatment. All receptors come from a human donor with chronic lymphocytic leukemia. Each CDR3 is given with its conserved first and last residue. D genes are given only for firm matches. Part of the rows lack a size; the others show once, few, many or a class for expanded clones.

j_call clone_size d_call v_call cdr3_nt cdr3_aa
TRBJ2-1 - TRBD2 TRBV2 TGTGCCAGCAGCGACAAAGGACTAGCGGGAGTCGATGAGCAGTTCTTC CASSDKGLAGVDEQFF
TRBJ2-7 - - TRBV6-6 TGTGCCAGCTTAGCTAGATCTCCCTACGAGCAGTACTTC CASLARSPYEQYF
TRBJ1-1 - - TRBV7-2 TGTGCCAGCAGCGGGACACCAATGAACACTGAAGCTTTCTTT CASSGTPMNTEAFF
TRBJ2-5 - TRBD2 TRBV5-4 TGTGCCAGCAGCTTCTCTAGCGGGAGCGGTGAGACCCAGTACTTC CASSFSSGSGETQYF
TRBJ2-7 - TRBD1 TRBV11-1 TGTGCCAGCAGCTCAATGGTGGGGCAGGGGGCGATCGAGCAGTACTTC CASSSMVGQGAIEQYF
TRBJ2-1 - TRBD1 TRBV30 TGTGCCTGGACCGAAGACAGGGGCCATGAGCAGTTCTTC CAWTEDRGHEQFF
TRBJ1-1 few TRBD1 TRBV7-6 TGTGCCAGCAGTACCGGGACAGGGGGCCGGGGCACTGAAGCTTTCTTT CASSTGTGGRGTEAFF
TRBJ1-5 few - TRBV7-4 TGTGCCACCTGGGGGAGGGCCGGTCAGCCCCAGCATTTT CATWGRAGQPQHF
TRBJ2-5 - - TRBV5-5 TGTGCCAGCAGTCGCTCAGCCGGAGAGACCCAGTACTTC CASSRSAGETQYF
TRBJ2-7 - TRBD1 TRBV5-1 TGCGCCAGCAGCTTTCAGGGGGCGAGGTACGAGCAGTACTTC CASSFQGARYEQYF
TRBJ2-6 - - TRBV6-5 TGTGCCAGCAGTTACCCTGGGGCCAACGTCCTGACTTTC CASSYPGANVLTF
TRBJ1-2 - TRBD1 TRBV7-8 TGTGCCAGCAGCTCGATGACAGGGGCCGCGAGGAGCTATGGCTACACCTTC CASSSMTGAARSYGYTF
TRBJ1-1 - - TRBV10-3 TGTGCCATCAGCGAAGGGACGGCGAACACTGAAGCTTTCTTT CAISEGTANTEAFF
TRBJ2-1 - - TRBV6-4 TGTGCCAGCAGTAGAGAAGGACTAACCGGGTTTGGCGATGAGCAGTTCTTC CASSREGLTGFGDEQFF
TRBJ2-1 - - TRBV15 TGTGCCACCAGCAGAGATTCGGGGTATGAGCAGTTCTTC CATSRDSGYEQFF
TRBJ2-1 once - TRBV7-2 TGTGCCAGCAGCTTAGACCCTTGGACAAAGAATGAGCAGTTCTTC CASSLDPWTKNEQFF
TRBJ2-5 - - TRBV7-9 TGTGCCAGCAGCTCCTTGGGGGGAGTGGAGACCCAGTACTTC CASSSLGGVETQYF
TRBJ2-7 - TRBD2 TRBV19 TGTGCCAGTAGAACTGGACTAGCGGGAGTCTTCGAGCAGTACTTC CASRTGLAGVFEQYF
TRBJ1-4 few - TRBV28 TGTGCCAGCTCGGGTGAAAAACTGTTTTTT CASSGEKLFF
TRBJ2-6 - - TRBV30 TGTGCCTGGAGTATGCCTGGGGCCAACGTCCTGACTTTC CAWSMPGANVLTF
TRBJ1-5 - TRBD1 TRBV27 TGTGCCAGCCGAGCACAGGGGGGAATAAGCAATCAGCCCCAGCATTTT CASRAQGGISNQPQHF
TRBJ2-2 - TRBD2 TRBV19 TGTGCCAGTACCATAGTGACGGGAGGAGTCGGGGAGCTGTTTTTT CASTIVTGGVGELFF
TRBJ1-1 - - TRBV29-1 TGCAGCGTGTGGACAGCGAACACTGAAGCTTTCTTT CSVWTANTEAFF
TRBJ1-2 once - TRBV6-1 TGTGCCAGCAGTGGACGGGCAGGAGCTAACTATGGCTACACCTTC CASSGRAGANYGYTF
TRBJ2-3 - TRBD2 TRBV10-3 TGTGCCATCAGAAGACTAGCGGAGAGCACAGATACGCAGTATTTT CAIRRLAESTDTQYF
TRBJ1-1 - - TRBV15 TGTGCCACCAGCAGTGGGGAGTCTGGGAACACTGAAGCTTTCTTT CATSSGESGNTEAFF
TRBJ2-5 few - TRBV23-1 TGCGCCAGCAGTCGGGGCCAAGAGACCCAGTACTTC CASSRGQETQYF
TRBJ2-1 - - TRBV30 TGTGCCTGGAGTAATGAGGTTGGTTACAATGAGCAGTTCTTC CAWSNEVGYNEQFF
TRBJ2-2 - - TRBV7-3 TGTGCCAGCAGCTCGTCGTACACCGGGGAGCTGTTTTTT CASSSSYTGELFF
TRBJ1-2 - TRBD1 TRBV6-1 TGTGCCAGCATCAGGACAGGCTATGGCTACACCTTC CASIRTGYGYTF
TRBJ2-5 - - TRBV14 TGTGCCAGCAGCCAAGATTGGAGACAGACCCAGTACTTC CASSQDWRQTQYF
TRBJ2-1 few - TRBV19 TGTGCCAGTAGTGCTAGCGCCTACAATGAGCAGTTCTTC CASSASAYNEQFF
TRBJ2-5 - - TRBV11-2 TGTGCCAGCAGCTTTCTCAACCAAGAGACCCAGTACTTC CASSFLNQETQYF
TRBJ2-2 - - TRBV5-4 TGTGCCAGCAGCTTGGCAGCTCAGGGACCCACCGGGGAGCTGTTTTTT CASSLAAQGPTGELFF
TRBJ2-7 - TRBD1 TRBV4-1 TGCGCCAGCAGCCACCGGGACAGGGCAACCTACGAGCAGTACTTC CASSHRDRATYEQYF
TRBJ2-1 once TRBD2 TRBV7-2 TGTGCCAGCAGCCGTAGGGCTAGCGGGAGCTCCTACAATGAGCAGTTCTTC CASSRRASGSSYNEQFF
TRBJ2-7 - TRBD1 TRBV2 TGTGGTACGACCGGGACAGGGGGCTTCTACGAGCAGTACTTC CGTTGTGGFYEQYF
TRBJ2-7 - TRBD1 TRBV27 TGTGCCAGCAGAGAAGGGACAGGGGCCTACGAGCAGTACTTC CASREGTGAYEQYF
TRBJ2-1 - TRBD2 TRBV4-3 TGCGCCAGCAGCCAACTGAGGACTAGCGGGGGACCCTACAATGAGCAGTTCTTC CASSQLRTSGGPYNEQFF
TRBJ2-1 - - TRBV5-6 TGTGCCAGCAGCGTACTGGACATCGCGGTCGGTAATGAGCAGTTCTTC CASSVLDIAVGNEQFF
TRBJ2-5 - - TRBV7-3 TGTGCCAGCAGCTATTCTGGTAGCGGAGGCCAAGAGACCCAGTACTTC CASSYSGSGGQETQYF
TRBJ2-7 - TRBD1 TRBV11-2 TGTGCCAGCAGCAAATGGACAGGGGGCTACGAGCAGTACTTC CASSKWTGGYEQYF
TRBJ2-5 - - TRBV5-1 TGCGCCAGCAGCTTGGGTTGGGGGCAGTACCAGGAGACCCAGTACTTC CASSLGWGQYQETQYF
TRBJ1-1 - TRBD1 TRBV10-3 TGTGCCATCAGTGAGTCGACAGGGTGGAACACTGAAGCTTTCTTT CAISESTGWNTEAFF
TRBJ2-7 - - TRBV7-9 TGTGCCAGCAGCTTAGTGACGGGGCGATCCTACGAGCAGTACTTC CASSLVTGRSYEQYF
TRBJ2-5 - TRBD2 TRBV27 TGTGCCAGCAACCGACTAGCGGGGCTCCAAGAGACCCAGTACTTC CASNRLAGLQETQYF
TRBJ2-3 - TRBD2 TRBV7-6 TGTGCCAGCAGCTTACGGCTCCAGCGGGAGCTGATAGATACGCAGTATTTT CASSLRLQRELIDTQYF
TRBJ2-2 - - TRBV2 TGTGCCAGCAGTGAACACCATGAGCTGTTTTTT CASSEHHELFF
TRBJ2-2 - TRBD1 TRBV6-1 TGTGCCAGCAGACCGGACAGGGTAAACACCGGGGAGCTGTTTTTT CASRPDRVNTGELFF
TRBJ2-7 few - TRBV2 TGTGCCAGCGCCGGGGCGGAGGAGCAGTACTTC CASAGAEEQYF
TRBJ2-2 once - TRBV28 TGTGCCAGCAGTCCGACAGTCACCGGGGAGCTGTTTTTT CASSPTVTGELFF
TRBJ1-5 - - TRBV30 TGTGCCTGGAGTGTACTTTCCTTTAATCAGCCCCAGCATTTT CAWSVLSFNQPQHF
TRBJ2-3 - TRBD2 TRBV5-4 TGTGCCAGCAGCTCCCCTAGCGGGAGTAGCACAGATACGCAGTATTTT CASSSPSGSSTDTQYF
TRBJ2-7 - TRBD2 TRBV6-6 TGTGCCAGCAGTTGGGAGCGGGAGCGGGGCGAGCAGTACTTC CASSWERERGEQYF
TRBJ2-2 - TRBD1 TRBV25-1 TGTGCCATTCAGCCGGGACAGGGTTACACCGGGGAGCTGTTTTTT CAIQPGQGYTGELFF